This T cell receptor beta chain was obtained from a study of T cell clonality in common variable immunodeficiency (dated by TCRdb to between 2014 and 2016). What the study reported, not specific to this receptor: TCRbeta clonality was higher in CVID subjects than in healthy controls (t-test p = 0.018), and the increase was most characteristic of about a third of subjects. It was noted by the authors that sequencing of the repertoires of T cell subpopulations would be needed to clarify the cause of the increased clonality in CVID. Patient heterogeneity within the CVID cohort put limits on correlating repertoire features with clinical complications. CVID TCRbeta sequences were reported to have fewer deletions and N-nucleotide insertions and to lack highly modified clones with 13 or more V deletions. Despite equal DNA input, controls averaged roughly 80,000 unique sequences per sample versus around 30,000 in CVID samples. Healthy controls shared more TCRbeta clones with each other than CVID subjects shared among themselves (p < 0.0001).

This clone was counted a few times. Its cognate antigen has yet to be identified. The read falls 3 residues short of the CDR3 end, and the missing part is taken from the germline J gene. In the germline V gene, CDR1 corresponds to MNHEY and CDR2 to SVGEGT. The CDR3, cysteine through phenylalanine, is 16 amino acids long. Only the CDR3 bases that were read are kept: 39 of them, in frame from base 1. Germline trimming: 6 bases from V, 0 bases from J; junction bases outside gene matches: 10. For sequencing input, CVID and control samples contributed equivalent amounts of genomic DNA. For every sample, a 60 bp segment covering the rearranged TCRbeta CDR3 region was amplified and then sequenced. TCRbeta amplification used the immunoSEQ assay, a bias-corrected multiplex PCR with high-throughput sequencing. For the original study's pipeline: Every unique nucleotide sequence counted as a clone and was annotated with V, D and J genes, copy number and frequency. Sequences were labeled productive if in frame, and non-productive if out of frame or containing stop codons. As previously described, clonality was computed from Shannon's entropy. The predicted amino acid sequences of productive clones were used to derive the mean CDR3 Kyte-Doolittle hydropathy. Scaled V gene usage was hierarchically clustered using Manhattan distance and complete linkage with the R hclust function. Clone sharing by CDR3 amino acid sequence was assessed by resampling 12 repertoires per group over 100 rounds. Repertoires were searched for approximately 70 published EBV-specific and around 240 published CMV-specific TCRbeta sequences. A couple of CVID samples yielding fewer than 10,000 sequences were excluded from analysis, leaving approximately 40 CVID repertoires. In TCRdb, the immuneACCESS table is reduced to in-frame sequences with V and J assigned. These tables do not hold every clone; where another copy was compared, an unresolved V gene accounts for under half, and the others remain unexplained. For V, J and clone size, that table is used; D and trimming come from the DNA. Listed for this sample are more than 13,000 clones, none observed only a single time. The ten largest clones capture under 9.5% of the sample.

Diagnosis of CVID followed standard criteria, namely serum IgG, IgA and/or IgM below the normal range together with specific antibody deficiency. The CVID group comprised about 46 subjects, roughly 15 female and approximately 30 male, aged 9 to 64 years with a mean age of roughly 38. Most of the CVID patients and most of the healthy controls were of Caucasian heritage. At the time of study participation, every CVID subject had been on replacement immunoglobulin therapy for one year or longer. At blood collection, none of the CVID subjects was ill or on immunomodulatory or immunosuppressive medication. From each donor, roughly 4.5 to 8 ml of heparinized peripheral whole blood was collected. TCRbeta CDR3 repertoires were sequenced from genomic DNA of adults with common variable immune deficiency (CVID) and healthy adult controls. Diluted blood was subjected to density centrifugation over Hypaque 1077 or Ficoll-Paque for isolation of peripheral blood mononuclear cells. Genomic DNA was obtained from unsorted mononuclear cells using either Qiagen column purification or a centrifugation-based method.

The sequence is built from TRBV6-2 or TRBV6-3 and TRBJ2-7; TRBD1 fits 8 bases in the junction. The sample consisted of peripheral blood mononuclear cells. The TCR was taken from a human donor with common variable immunodeficiency. The CDR3 sequence is CASRTPRDRSSYEQYF. The CDR3 bases that were read are TGTGCCAGCAGAACCCCCCGGGACAGGAGCTCCTACGAG.